Each of the 10 T cell receptor beta chains below was sequenced from the same sample in a study of cytomegalovirus exposure and HLA in healthy donors. Primers included in the PCR were 60 Vbeta and 13 Jbeta primers. Assay used: immunoSEQ multiplex PCR; TCRdb lists only in-frame clones, some missing. Of under 200,000 clones listed, about four fifths are singletons. The source material was PBMCs. These receptors originate from a male donor in good health and CMV-seropositive.

The rearrangement uses TRBV27 and TRBJ1-6; D call uncertain. The V end was cut by 0 bases, the J end by 7 bases, with 13 bases between. CDR1 MNHEY and CDR2 SMNVEV come from the germline V gene (reference sequence). This CDR3 is 16 amino acids long. The CDR3 sequence: CASSLSSPTGNSPLHF. The CDR3 DNA follows: TGTGCCAGCAGTTTATCCAGCCCAACGGGAAATTCACCCCTCCACTTT.

The chain uses TRBV29-1 and TRBJ1-3, with no clear D. V lost 6 bases, J lost 0 bases, and 12 bases lay in between. This CDR3 region has 14 residues. Per the germline V gene, CDR1 is SQVTM and CDR2 is ANQGSEA. For the CDR3, the DNA is TGCAGCGTAACTACCGGGAACTCTGGAAACACCATATATTTT. It encodes CSVTTGNSGNTIYF.

The rearrangement links TRBV7-6 to TRBJ2-3; perhaps TRBD2 as D (6 bases). Trimming cost V 7 bases and J 0 bases, with 11 bases left between them. CDR3 length equals 14 residues. Germline V gene sequence: CDR1 SGHVS, CDR2 FNYEAQ. The CDR3: CASTSGGSTDTQYF. The CDR3 DNA is TGTGCCAGCACTTCCGGGGGAAGCACAGATACGCAGTATTTT.

CDR3 loop: CSVVPLAGVDNEQFF. The CDR3 DNA follows: TGCAGCGTCGTGCCGCTAGCGGGGGTGGACAATGAGCAGTTCTTC. V and J are TRBV29-1 and TRBJ2-1; 10 bases fit TRBD2. Trimming removed 6 bases from V and 5 bases from J; junction bases left unmatched: 10. Germline lookup yields CDR1 SQVTM and CDR2 ANQGSEA. This CDR3 is built from 15 residues.

The table lists this clone with a few counts. The rearrangement links TRBV12-5 to TRBJ1-6, with 8 bases aligning to TRBD1. Germline CDR1 LGHNT, CDR2 FRNRAP. V lost 4 bases, J lost 7 bases, and 12 bases stayed unmatched. There are 17 residues in the CDR3. The CDR3 DNA is TGTGCTAGTGGTTCGTCACTTGACAGGGGACGAAATTCACCCCTCCACTTT. Translated: CASGSSLDRGRNSPLHF.

This chain joins TRBV14 and TRBJ1-1; weak D call: TRBD1 (5 bases). The CDR3 length is 15 residues. V was trimmed by 1 base and J by 9 bases, leaving 18 bases between them. The germline V gene has CDR1 SGHDN and CDR2 FVKESK. CDR3 protein: CASSQAGGAPEKAFF. DNA for the CDR3: TGTGCCAGCAGCCAAGCTGGAGGGGCACCGGAAAAAGCTTTCTTT.

Regarding this clone: At one boundary the junction diverges from the germline segment, which might be a read error. V usage is TRBV7-9 and J usage is TRBJ2-2; TRBD1 matches 9 bases. Germline values: CDR1 SEHNR, CDR2 FQNEAQ (reference sequence). This CDR3 is 15 amino acids long. CDR3 nucleotides: TGTTCCAGCAGGGCCGGGACAGGGCGTCCCGGGGAGCTGTTTTTT. Translated: CSSRAGTGRPGELFF.

This chain joins TRBV9 and TRBJ1-2, with 7 nucleotides matching TRBD1. J was trimmed by 4 bases and V by 0 bases; bases with no gene match: 3. From germline, CDR1 is SGDLS and CDR2 YYNGEE. There are 14 residues in the CDR3. In DNA, the CDR3 is TGTGCCAGCAGCGTAGGGGGGACAGCCTATGGCTACACCTTC. Amino acid sequence: CASSVGGTAYGYTF.

This clone was seen ten or more times. CDR3: CAWGTQDIQYF. In DNA form, the CDR3 reads TGTGCCTGGGGGACACAGGACATTCAGTACTTC. The gene calls are TRBV30 and TRBJ2-4; D is perhaps TRBD1 (6 bases). Trimming left V 5 bases short and J 8 bases short, with 10 bases between. The CDR3 totals 11 residues. CDR1 and CDR2 (germline): GTSNPN, SVGIG (reference sequence).

The chain recombines TRBV4-2 with TRBJ2-5; TRBD1 agrees at 10 bases. The DNA end lines up better with TRBJ2-7; the J call may be wrong. CDR1 LGHNA and CDR2 YNFKEQ come from the germline V gene. The CDR3 loop spans 14 amino acids. CDR3 loop: CASSQPGQGPEQYF. Written as DNA, the CDR3 is TGTGCCAGCAGCCAACCGGGACAGGGGCCCGAGCAGTACTTC.